This T cell receptor (beta chain) came from a study of shared clonotypes between healthy human individuals. V shed 7 bases, J shed 3 bases, and the junction held 12 bases outside the gene matches. Germline V gives CDR1 MDHEN, CDR2 SYDVKM. The CDR3 contains 16 residues. Sequencing used immunoSEQ multiplex PCR; TCRdb keeps in-frame clones, though not all of them. The sample lists roughly 2 million clones, approximately 95% occurring once. The sequencing input was naive CD4+ T cells sorted from blood. The subset is: CD45RA+ positively selected. The chain is built from TRBV28 and TRBJ2-1; TRBD1 aligns across 7 bases. The TCR was taken from a man between 18 and 35 years old in good health. In nucleotides, the CDR3 is TGTGCCAGCACCATAGGGAACAGGGGACGCTACAATGAGCAGTTCTTC. It encodes CASTIGNRGRYNEQFF.